This TCR beta chain came from a study of shared clonotypes between healthy human individuals. Profiling relied on immunoSEQ multiplex PCR, and the TCRdb table lists in-frame clones only, not all of them. The sample has around 2.5 million clones, 80% to 95% seen once. The V gene's germline CDR1 is MNHEY and CDR2 SMNVEV (reference sequence). The ends were cut back, 7 bases at V and 0 bases at J, with 13 bases in the middle. The CDR3 spans 14 residues. The rearrangement links TRBV27 to TRBJ2-7, with a possible D match to TRBD2 (6 bases). The clonotype comes from a man between 18 and 35 years old in good health. Some clones in this sample may be carry-over from other donors' samples. Sequenced material: naive CD4+ T cells from PBMCs. Subset meaning: CD45RA+ positively selected. This chain's CDR3 is CASKIWRDSYEQYF. As DNA, the CDR3 is TGTGCCAGCAAAATTTGGCGGGACTCCTACGAGCAGTACTTC.